Listed here are 9 T cell receptor beta chains from one sample, sequenced in a study of cytomegalovirus exposure and HLA in healthy donors. Some clones are missing from TCRdb's copy, which holds only in-frame ones; the method was immunoSEQ multiplex PCR. The sample has about 270,000 clones; around 85% are singletons. What was sequenced was PBMCs. The receptors were sampled from a woman under 30 in good health and CMV-seronegative.

The V call is TRBV7-9, the J call TRBJ2-5; 9 nucleotides agree with TRBD2. The CDR3 has 16 residues. CDR1 is SEHNR, CDR2 FQNEAQ, per germline (reference sequence). V lost 3 bases to trimming and J lost 2 bases; unmatched junction nucleotides: 7. This CDR3 reads CASSLKLTSGQETQYF. CDR3 nucleotides: TGTGCCAGCAGCTTGAAGTTGACTAGCGGACAAGAGACCCAGTACTTC.

The chain couples TRBV4-1 to TRBJ2-1; 12 bases line up with TRBD2. Germline CDR1 reads MGHRA; CDR2 reads YSYEKL. The CDR3 extends over 16 amino acids. The junction had 6 bases not matched to a gene; V was cut back by 4 bases and J by 5 bases. DNA for the CDR3: TGCGCCAGCAGCCGAGGGGGACTAGCGGGCAACAATGAGCAGTTCTTC. This translates into CASSRGGLAGNNEQFF.

The chain links TRBV12-5 to TRBJ2-5; 8 bases match TRBD2. Germline assignment: CDR1 LGHNT and CDR2 FRNRAP. The CDR3 consists of 16 residues. The V gene end was trimmed by 5 bases and the J gene end by 6 bases; junction bases not matched to a gene: 14. The CDR3 loop is CASGTTGGLAQKTQYF. The CDR3 DNA is TGTGCTAGTGGTACCACGGGGGGGTTAGCTCAGAAGACCCAGTACTTC.

The chain couples TRBV7-3 to TRBJ1-1; 8 bases fit TRBD1. Germline V CDR1 and CDR2: SGHTA, FQGTGA. The CDR3 sequence is 12 residues long. The J segment lost 11 bases and the V segment lost 5 bases, leaving 7 bases of the junction unmatched. The CDR3 DNA follows: TGTGCCAGCAGCAACGGACAGGGTTTTGCTTTCTTT. Its translation: CASSNGQGFAFF.

The chain is built from TRBV6-1 and TRBJ2-7; D perhaps matches TRBD1 (6 bases). V was cut by 7 bases and J by 2 bases, with 18 bases left in between. This CDR3 is built from 15 residues. Germline CDR1 and CDR2: MNHNS and SASEGT. The CDR3 region is CASTEQGSSPYEQYF. CDR3 nucleotides: TGTGCCAGCACAGAACAGGGCTCCTCGCCCTACGAGCAGTACTTC.

As concerns this clone: Relative to the germline gene, one junction end is altered; a read error may explain this. The CDR3 bases are TGTGCCAGCAGCTTAGCGGGTGCAGACTACAAGCAGTACTTC. Protein sequence: CASSLAGADYKQYF. The V call is TRBV7-6, the J call TRBJ2-7, with D perhaps matching TRBD2 (5 bases). This CDR3 contains 14 residues. Germline CDR1 SGHVS, CDR2 FNYEAQ.

The rearrangement uses TRBV6-5 and TRBJ1-2; D gene ambiguous. Germline CDR1 and CDR2: MNHEY and SVGAGI. The CDR3 extends over 11 amino acids. V was shortened by 6 bases and J by 3 bases, with 5 bases between the two germline ends. For the CDR3, the DNA is TGTGCCAGCAGGGAGGACTATGGCTACACCTTC. Its protein product is CASREDYGYTF.

This CDR3 is CASQGGNSGNTIYF. The CDR3 DNA reads as TGTGCCAGCCAAGGAGGAAACTCTGGAAACACCATATATTTT. V gene TRBV2 combines with J gene TRBJ1-3; D is unresolved. The germline V and J ends were trimmed by 8 bases and 0 bases, with 11 bases remaining between them. From germline, CDR1 is SNHLY and CDR2 FYNNEI. This CDR3 comprises 14 residues.

This rearrangement joins TRBV5-4 to TRBJ2-7; maybe TRBD1 (5 bases). Trimming shortened V by 3 bases and J by 3 bases, and 16 bases separated the two germline ends. The V gene's germline CDR1 is SGHNT and CDR2 YYREEE (reference sequence). The CDR3 spans 15 residues. The CDR3 loop reads CASSSPLGANYEQYF. CDR3 nucleotides: TGTGCCAGCAGCTCACCCTTAGGGGCTAACTACGAGCAGTACTTC.